The TCR beta chain under discussion was sequenced for a study of siplizumab effects on memory and regulatory T cells (dated 2019 in TCRdb). A note on the overall study: The effect of the anti-CD2 antibody siplizumab on alloreactive T-cell subsets was examined in allogeneic mixed lymphocyte reactions constructed from human PBMCs. The research as a whole found: A naive or memory phenotype could not be assigned to roughly 75-95% of proliferating CD4+ or CD8+ clones. Siplizumab significantly lowered the cumulative frequency of alloreactive sequences that could be traced to unstimulated CD4+ memory T cells. Unstimulated naive T cells appeared more diverse than memory T cells, and naive cells seemed to contribute substantially to the alloresponse. Among mappable alloreactive CD4+ clones, the Treg-derived fraction averaged approximately 66% with siplizumab versus roughly 29% in control reactions. No functional confirmation was obtained for the suppressive function of proliferating Tregs from siplizumab cultures. Because sequences below about 10^-5 frequency were poorly captured, only a minor fraction of alloreactive clones could be mapped to unstimulated subsets.

Sorted unstimulated T cells, along with proliferating T cells recovered from mixed lymphocyte reactions, underwent TCRbeta CDR3 sequencing. Fresh whole blood from some ten HLA-typed healthy donors was used as the source from which PBMCs were isolated. Unstimulated CD4+ regulatory T cells were FACS-sorted to map the origin of alloreactive clones. The CDR3, from cysteine to phenylalanine, totals 15 residues. The entry retains the CDR3 DNA only, 45 bases that are in frame from base 1. At the junction V is shortened by 4 bases and J by 0 bases, with 12 bases in between. The germline V gene (reference sequence) provides CDR1 SEHNR and CDR2 FQNEAQ. Library generation was performed with the immunoSEQ multiplex PCR assay. Each sample had roughly 90,000 TCR templates assayed by the deep sequencing platform. Genomic DNA extracted from sorted T cells was used for TCRbeta CDR3 sequencing. As for how the authors treated the data: The R programming language was used for clonal analysis of TCRbeta CDR3 data. Alloreactive CD4+ and CD8+ clones were identified by comparing unstimulated samples to CFSE-low samples taken after the reaction. By matching sequences to the repertoires of sorted unstimulated Treg and non-Treg cells, each alloreactive CD4+ clone was assigned a regulatory or non-regulatory origin. The table comes from immuneACCESS by way of TCRdb, which keeps in-frame sequences with V and J called. Part of the clones is missing from these tables; in studies checked, under half for an unresolved V gene and the rest for unknown reasons. V, J and clone size were drawn from that table, and D and trimming were deduced from the DNA. Within this sample are some 99,000 clones, with around 92% of them counted one time only. The top ten clonotypes cover about 0.7% of the sample.

A word on this clone: There is no known antigen for this receptor. Base qualities are not recorded, but no much larger clone differs from it by a single base.

This TCR was sampled from a human donor in good health. The sequencing input was Tregs sorted from blood. The V and J genes are TRBV7-9 and TRBJ1-1, with the D gene not confidently named. The nucleotides are TGTGCCAGCAGCTCCCGGACGGGGTTGAACACTGAAGCTTTCTTT. It translates as CASSSRTGLNTEAFF.